One sample yielded the 23 T cell receptor beta chains listed below, sequenced in a study of molecular identifiers for immune sequencing clone quantification. TCRdb re-derived calls from the PCR reads in MiXCR, one entry per CDR3 protein. This table has about 640,000 distinct CDR3 sequences, 20% appearing once. Sequenced material: naive CD8+ T cells from blood, with Jurkat cell RNA spiked in. The subset: FACS-sorted CD8+CD4-CCR7+CD45RA+ naive T cells. The receptors come from a human donor in good health. Some libraries in this study had Jurkat cell RNA spiked in.

This clonotype appeared many times. The J gene is TRBJ2-7, the V gene TRBV3-1; D is unresolved. CDR1 is LGHDT and CDR2 is YNNKEL in the germline V gene (reference sequence). The CDR3 sequence is 12 residues long. Trimming took 0 bases from V and 6 from J, leaving 6 bases between them. The CDR3 loop reads CASSQDSGEQYF. CDR3 bases: TGTGCCAGCAGCCAAGACTCCGGCGAGCAGTACTTC.

Regarding this clonotype: One end of the junction varies from germline; a read error may be responsible. The chain links TRBV4-1 to TRBJ1-1, with D tentatively TRBD1 (5 bases). This CDR3 spans 18 amino acids. Germline V CDR1 and CDR2: MGHRA, YSYEKL. CDR3 loop: CASSQEERERGMNTEALF. As DNA, the CDR3 is TGCGCCAGCAGCCAAGAGGAGAGGGAAAGGGGTATGAACACTGAAGCTCTCTTT.

This clonotype was seen at least ten times. The chain employs TRBV27 and TRBJ1-4; D unclear. V was cut by 5 bases and J by 1 base, with 5 bases left in between. Germline CDR1 reads MNHEY; CDR2 reads SMNVEV (reference sequence). CDR3 length equals 13 residues. The CDR3 is CASSVQTNEKLFF. The DNA for the CDR3 is TGTGCCAGCAGTGTTCAAACTAATGAAAAACTGTTTTTT.

The chain combines TRBV4-2 with TRBJ2-2; D uncertain. V was shortened by 2 bases and J by 6 bases, with 19 bases between the two germline ends. The CDR3 runs to 17 residues. Germline V gene data show CDR1 as LGHNA and CDR2 as YNFKEQ. The CDR3 nucleotides read TGTGCCAGCAGCCAACCCCCTGGAATCGGGTACGCCGGGGAGCTGTTTTTT. Protein sequence: CASSQPPGIGYAGELFF.

This clonotype has a count of ten or more. The chain links TRBV29-1 to TRBJ2-7; TRBD1 matches at 12 bases. With V trimmed by 1 base and J by 4 bases, 5 bases remained unmatched. CDR3 length equals 15 residues. Per the germline V gene, CDR1 is SQVTM and CDR2 is ANQGSEA. The CDR3 DNA reads as TGCAGCGTTGAAGCCGGGACAGGGGGCTGGTACGAGCAGTACTTC. Translated, it gives CSVEAGTGGWYEQYF.

A note on this clonotype: One end of the junction is discordant with germline, which a read error may explain. This chain joins TRBV7-9 and TRBJ2-5, with TRBD1 matching 8 bases. CDR1 and CDR2 from the germline V gene are SEHNR and FQNEAQ (reference sequence). The length of the CDR3 is 16 residues. The CDR3 loop is CASSPTKTGAKETQCF. CDR3 nucleotides: TGTGCCAGCAGCCCAACAAAGACAGGGGCGAAAGAGACCCAGTGCTTC.

The table lists this clonotype with many counts. The gene calls are TRBV9 and TRBJ2-3, with 12 bases fitting TRBD2. The V gene's germline CDR1 is SGDLS and CDR2 YYNGEE. The CDR3 runs 18 residues. V lost 0 bases and J lost 4; bases outside the gene matches: 9. CDR3 residues: CASSVDTSGRPSPDTQYF. DNA of the CDR3: TGTGCCAGCAGCGTAGATACTAGCGGGAGGCCCTCCCCAGATACGCAGTATTTT.

In this sample, this clonotype turned up many times. The CDR3 loop reads CASSTWEGESGEQYF. The DNA of the CDR3 is TGTGCCAGCAGTACGTGGGAGGGGGAATCGGGCGAGCAGTACTTC. The J gene is TRBJ2-7, the V gene TRBV28; TRBD2 is a possible D gene (7 bases). Germline V gene data show CDR1 as MDHEN and CDR2 as SYDVKM. There are 15 residues in the CDR3. Trimming removed 5 bases from V and 6 bases from J, with 20 bases in between.

This clonotype was detected only a few times. The gene calls are TRBV4-3 and TRBJ1-2, with D unclear. Germline V gene sequence: CDR1 LGHNA, CDR2 YSLEER. The ends were cut back, 0 bases at V and 2 bases at J, with 4 bases in the middle. The CDR3 has 13 residues. In nucleotides, the CDR3 is TGCGCCAGCAGCCAAGATTTGAACTATGGCTACACCTTC. Its protein is CASSQDLNYGYTF.

This clonotype has just a few counts. V is TRBV28 and J is TRBJ2-2; D not resolved. Germline lookup yields CDR1 MDHEN and CDR2 SYDVKM. This CDR3 is built from 14 residues. Trimming shortened V by 3 bases and J by 10 bases, and 15 bases separated the two germline ends. This CDR3 reads CASSFGSNAVELFF. The CDR3 nucleotides read TGTGCCAGCAGTTTCGGGTCGAACGCCGTGGAGCTGTTTTTT.

This clonotype appeared many times. The chain uses TRBV29-1 and TRBJ2-1; possible D gene TRBD2, 6 bases. The V end was cut by 7 bases, the J end by 1 base, with 23 bases between. This CDR3 has 17 residues. CDR1 and CDR2 (germline): SQVTM, ANQGSEA. The DNA of the CDR3 is TGCAGCGGGGGTCCGGCGGGAAGTCTAGGTTCCTACAATGAGCAGTTCTTC. It encodes CSGGPAGSLGSYNEQFF.

There are many counts of this clonotype. This chain links TRBV9 with TRBJ2-3; a weak D match, TRBD2 (6 bases). Germline V gene sequence: CDR1 SGDLS, CDR2 YYNGEE. Trimming cost V 0 bases and J 2 bases, with 13 bases left between them. CDR3 length: 16 residues. CDR3 DNA: TGTGCCAGCAGCGTAGTGGAGCGGGCAATCACAGATACGCAGTATTTT. As protein: CASSVVERAITDTQYF.

This clonotype has ten or more counts. CDR3 amino acids: CASSQERGQNEQFF. The CDR3 DNA is TGTGCCAGCAGCCAAGAGAGGGGGCAAAATGAGCAGTTCTTC. The chain links TRBV4-2 to TRBJ2-1; 7 bases map to TRBD1. Per the germline V gene, CDR1 is LGHNA and CDR2 is YNFKEQ. J lost 7 bases, V lost 0 bases, and 3 bases had no gene match. There are 14 residues in the CDR3.

About this clonotype: Here the CDR3 omits its conserved ending phenylalanine or tryptophan, so a read error is the likely source. This sequence joins TRBV12-3 or TRBV12-4 and TRBJ1-2; D call uncertain. V was cut by 3 bases and J by 6 bases, with 11 bases left in between. There are 13 residues in the CDR3. This CDR3 reads CASSFVEAHGYTL. DNA for the CDR3: TGTGCCAGCAGTTTCGTCGAAGCACATGGCTACACCCTC.

This chain joins TRBV18 and TRBJ2-1; TRBD2 is a possible D gene (5 bases). The CDR3 runs to 16 residues. Trimming took 4 bases from V and 0 from J, leaving 13 bases between them. Germline values: CDR1 KGHSH, CDR2 LQKENI. CDR3 DNA sequence: TGTGCCAGCTCACTAGAAGCGGTGAGCTCCTACAATGAGCAGTTCTTC. Protein sequence: CASSLEAVSSYNEQFF.

This clonotype was counted at least ten times. This sequence joins TRBV19 and TRBJ1-1; D is possibly TRBD1 (6 bases). CDR3 length: 14 amino acids. The germline CDR1 and CDR2 sequences are LNHDA and SQIVND (reference sequence). Trimming stripped 3 bases from V and 1 base from J, with 9 bases between. The CDR3 spells CASSILQGNTEAFF. The DNA of the CDR3 is TGTGCCAGTAGTATCCTACAGGGGAACACTGAAGCTTTCTTT.

On this clonotype: A much bigger clone sits one base away, suggesting this may be a read error. The chain is built from TRBV20-1 and TRBJ2-7, with D tentatively TRBD1 or TRBD2 (5 bases each). The CDR3 sequence is 16 residues long. Germline V CDR1 and CDR2: DFQATT, SNEGSKA (reference sequence). Trimming removed 1 base from V and 5 bases from J, with 21 bases in between. CDR3 in amino acids: CSARGNRDALIDEQYF. In nucleotides, the CDR3 is TGCAGTGCTAGAGGCAATCGGGACGCTTTAATCGACGAGCAGTACTTC.

The chain employs TRBV12-3 or TRBV12-4 and TRBJ2-3; TRBD1 is a possible D gene (6 bases). Between the trimmed V and J ends, which lost 3 bases and 8 bases, there was a span of 9 bases. The CDR3 is 12 residues long. CDR3 sequence (DNA): TGTGCCAGCAGTTTGGGGGCGGTTACGCAGTATTTT. It codes for CASSLGAVTQYF.

Concerning this clonotype: This clone may be a read error of a much larger clone one base away. The final CDR3 position lacks the conserved phenylalanine or tryptophan, pointing to a likely read error. This chain uses TRBV2 with TRBJ1-1; 9 bases are shared with TRBD1. This CDR3 is built from 16 residues. Germline V gene lookup returns CDR1 SNHLY and CDR2 FYNNEI. V was clipped by 6 bases and J by 3 bases; unmatched bases: 11. The CDR3 sequence is CASRGDREIKDTEAFL. CDR3 sequence (DNA): TGTGCCAGCAGGGGGGACAGGGAAATAAAGGACACTGAAGCTTTCCTT.

At least ten counts were recorded for this clonotype. The chain combines TRBV6-5 with TRBJ2-3, with D tentatively TRBD2 (6 bases). Germline assignment: CDR1 MNHEY and CDR2 SVGAGI. Between the trimmed V and J ends, which lost 2 bases and 3 bases, there was a span of 9 bases. The CDR3 totals 14 residues. The CDR3 DNA sequence: TGTGCCAGCAGTTACAATGGGGGGACAGATACGCAGTATTTT. Its protein is CASSYNGGTDTQYF.

This chain uses TRBV7-9 with TRBJ2-7; D remains unclear. The germline V and J ends were trimmed by 4 bases and 6 bases, with 13 bases remaining between them. Germline CDR1 and CDR2: SEHNR and FQNEAQ (reference sequence). The CDR3 sequence is 13 residues long. The CDR3, as DNA: TGTGCCAGCAGCTCATCTCTAGAAACCGAGCAGTACTTC. Its protein product is CASSSSLETEQYF.

This chain uses TRBV4-1 with TRBJ2-3, with D possibly being TRBD1 (5 bases). Trimming removed 4 bases at V and 1 base at J, with 12 bases between. The CDR3 totals 15 residues. CDR1 is MGHRA and CDR2 is YSYEKL in the germline V gene. CDR3 amino acids: CASSPLPTGTDTQYF. CDR3 coding DNA: TGCGCCAGCAGCCCCTTACCGACAGGCACAGATACGCAGTATTTT.

This clonotype was found a few times. This chain joins TRBV3-1 and TRBJ1-2, with 7 bases lining up with TRBD1. V lost 5 bases to trimming and J lost 8 bases; unmatched junction nucleotides: 8. From germline, CDR1 is LGHDT and CDR2 YNNKEL (reference sequence). This CDR3 contains 13 residues. CDR3 in DNA: TGTGCCAGCAGCAGGGACAGTAACTTGGGCTACACCTTC. Translated, it gives CASSRDSNLGYTF.